The 18 T cell receptor beta chains given below trace back to one sample, sequenced in a study of blood T cell repertoires in COVID-19. Sequencing was performed with immunoSEQ multiplex PCR; in TCRdb, only in-frame clones are kept and a portion is missing. The data show almost 70,000 clones, with roughly 79% seen just once and roughly 48% held by the top ten. Sample: peripheral blood. Receptor source: a human donor in a cohort sampled during active COVID-19.

CDR3 amino acids: CASSPGGAKRANAEAFF. In DNA, the CDR3 is TGTGCCAGCAGTCCTGGGGGGGCCAAGAGGGCTAACGCTGAAGCTTTCTTT. This chain links TRBV27 with TRBJ1-1; tentatively, D is TRBD1 (6 bases). The CDR3 sequence is 17 residues long. The V gene's germline CDR1 is MNHEY and CDR2 SMNVEV (reference sequence). Between the trimmed V and J ends, which lost 5 bases and 6 bases, there was a span of 25 bases.

The chain carries TRBV24-1 and TRBJ1-2; D may be TRBD1 (6 bases). V lost 4 bases and J lost 2, with 7 bases in between. This CDR3 has 13 amino acids. Germline V gives CDR1 KGHDR, CDR2 SFDVKD. The chain's CDR3 is CATSDRGNYGYTF. As DNA, the CDR3 is TGTGCCACCAGTGACAGGGGAAACTATGGCTACACCTTC.

The J gene is TRBJ2-5, the V gene TRBV2; D perhaps matches TRBD1 (6 bases). CDR1 is SNHLY and CDR2 is FYNNEI in the germline V gene. V lost 6 bases and J lost 2, with 13 bases in between. This CDR3 region has 14 residues. The CDR3 DNA is TGTGCCAGCAGAGGACAGTCTTTACAAGAGACCCAGTACTTC. Residues: CASRGQSLQETQYF.

V usage is TRBV19 and J usage is TRBJ1-2; 8 bases map to TRBD1. From germline, CDR1 is LNHDA and CDR2 SQIVND (reference sequence). The CDR3 covers 14 residues. Unmatched junction bases numbered 2, after V lost 5 bases and J lost 0 bases. For the CDR3, the DNA is TGTGCCAGTAGTGCGGGACAGGCTAACTATGGCTACACCTTC. Translating gives CASSAGQANYGYTF.

The chain links TRBV3-1 (or the pseudogene TRBV3-2) to TRBJ2-1; 10 nucleotides align to TRBD1. The CDR3 has 15 residues. V lost 4 bases, J lost 11 bases, and 11 bases stayed unmatched. Germline CDR1 LGHDT, CDR2 YNNKEL (reference sequence). In nucleotides, the CDR3 is TGTGCCAGCAGCCCCAAGGACAGGGGGGATTTGAAGCAGTTCTTC. Its protein product is CASSPKDRGDLKQFF.

Only one count was recorded for this clone. V gene TRBV29-1 combines with J gene TRBJ2-7; D may be TRBD1 (5 bases). The CDR3 loop spans 14 amino acids. Trimming cost V 6 bases and J 3 bases, with 18 bases left between them. From germline, CDR1 is SQVTM and CDR2 ANQGSEA. The DNA of the CDR3 is TGCAGCGTCTCTCCGGACACTACTATCTACGAGCAGTACTTC. This encodes CSVSPDTTIYEQYF.

This clone occurred once. In DNA form, the CDR3 reads TGTGCCAGCAGTTTAGGGACTACCTGGAGCTCCTACGAGCAGTACTTC. It specifies CASSLGTTWSSYEQYF. J is TRBJ2-7 and V is TRBV28, with 7 bases aligning to TRBD2. The CDR3 consists of 16 residues. The germline V gene has CDR1 MDHEN and CDR2 SYDVKM. V shed 2 bases and J 0 bases; nucleotides not matched to a gene: 7.

The chain recombines TRBV7-2 with TRBJ2-3; 10 positions match TRBD1. In germline, CDR1 is SGHTA, CDR2 FQGNSA. The CDR3 loop spans 14 amino acids. V lost 3 bases to trimming and J lost 4 bases; unmatched junction nucleotides: 1. The chain's CDR3 is CASSLTGGADTQYF. The CDR3 region has the DNA TGTGCCAGCAGCTTGACAGGGGGCGCAGATACGCAGTATTTT.

The chain recombines TRBV6-5 with TRBJ2-2, with a weak D call TRBD2 (7 bases). The CDR3 covers 16 residues. V was pared by 0 bases and J by 3 bases, with 11 bases between. CDR1 MNHEY and CDR2 SVGAGI come from the germline V gene. DNA of the CDR3: TGTGCCAGCAGTTACTCGGGGGGGCCCGACACCGGGGAGCTGTTTTTT. It is translated as CASSYSGGPDTGELFF.

The chain is built from TRBV7-9 and TRBJ1-4; D is unclear. The CDR3 length is 13 residues. V dropped 5 bases and J dropped 8 bases, with 12 bases sitting between them. Looked up from germline, CDR1 is SEHNR and CDR2 is FQNEAQ (reference sequence). This CDR3 reads CASSPQAAEKLFF. The CDR3 DNA is TGTGCCAGCAGCCCTCAGGCTGCGGAAAAACTGTTTTTT.

There are a few counts of this clone. V usage is TRBV5-1 and J usage is TRBJ2-7; weak D call: TRBD1 (8 bases). The CDR3 has 18 amino acids. V lost 4 bases and J lost 3, with 26 bases in between. CDR1 and CDR2 (germline): SGHRS, YFSETQ. The CDR3 is CASSPRPRGLADLYEQYF. For the CDR3, the DNA is TGCGCCAGCAGCCCACGCCCCAGGGGGCTAGCGGACCTCTACGAGCAGTACTTC.

The chain carries TRBV7-9 and TRBJ2-7; 9 bases match TRBD2. Losses at the gene ends were 5 bases for V and 2 bases for J; bases not matched to a gene: 4. Germline CDR1 SEHNR, CDR2 FQNEAQ (reference sequence). The CDR3 totals 14 residues. CDR3 sequence (DNA): TGTGCCAGCAGCCCCCTAGCGGGGCCCTACGAGCAGTACTTC. Protein product: CASSPLAGPYEQYF.

This clone was observed a single time. The gene calls are TRBV28 and TRBJ2-7; tentatively, D is TRBD2 (6 bases). The CDR3 is 13 amino acids. V lost 3 bases to trimming and J lost 4 bases, with 10 bases between them. Germline V gene sequence: CDR1 MDHEN, CDR2 SYDVKM. CDR3 nucleotides: TGTGCCAGCAGTTTGGGGGGTACGTACGAGCAGTACTTC. Residues: CASSLGGTYEQYF. The entire variable domain, with the rest obtained from reference TRBV28 and TRBJ2-7, is as follows: DVKVTQSSRYLVKRTGEKVFLECVQDMDHENMFWYRQDPGLGLRLIYFSYDVKMKEKGDIPEGYSVSREKKERFSLILESASTNQTSMYLCASSLGGTYEQYFGPGTRLTVT.

The gene calls are TRBV27 and TRBJ2-1, with TRBD2 matching over 9 bases. The CDR3 extends over 15 amino acids. CDR1 MNHEY and CDR2 SMNVEV come from the germline V gene (reference sequence). V dropped 4 bases and J dropped 6; count of bases not matched to a gene: 7. CDR3 coding DNA: TGTGCCAGCAGTTCCGGGACTAGCCCAACCAATGAGCAGTTCTTC. It yields the protein CASSSGTSPTNEQFF.

V and J are TRBV29-1 and TRBJ1-2, with TRBD1 as a possible D gene (5 bases). Germline V lookup: CDR1 SQVTM, CDR2 ANQGSEA. The CDR3 length is 13 residues. Trimming removed 3 bases at V and 3 bases at J, with 11 bases between. The CDR3 region is CSVEPRDYYGYTF. In DNA form, the CDR3 reads TGCAGCGTTGAGCCGCGGGACTACTATGGCTACACCTTC.

This chain uses TRBV18 with TRBJ2-2; D might be TRBD2 (5 bases). Germline V gene lookup returns CDR1 KGHSH and CDR2 LQKENI. The CDR3 loop spans 15 amino acids. Between the trimmed V and J ends, which lost 6 bases and 6 bases, there was a span of 17 bases. CDR3 coding DNA: TGTGCCAGCTCGATCCGGGGTGAAGGATCCGGGGAGCTGTTTTTT. Encoded protein: CASSIRGEGSGELFF.

The chain joins TRBV10-3 to TRBJ2-5, with TRBD2 matching 11 bases. The CDR3 consists of 17 residues. V lost 1 base and J lost 2; bases outside the gene matches: 6. Germline V lookup: CDR1 ENHRY, CDR2 SYGVKD. CDR3 nucleotides: TGTGCCATCAGTGAGTGGCCGGGACTAGCGGAACAAGAGACCCAGTACTTC. It encodes CAISEWPGLAEQETQYF.

The chain carries TRBV15 and TRBJ1-3; 8 bases align to TRBD1. Germline lookup yields CDR1 LNHNV and CDR2 YYDKDF (reference sequence). J gave up 1 base and V 3 bases, and 8 bases lay outside the gene matches. CDR3 size: 17 residues. The CDR3 coding sequence is TGTGCCACCAGCAGGGACAGGGTCTTGAGGTCTGGAAACACCATATATTTT. Its translation: CATSRDRVLRSGNTIYF.